The 3 T cell receptor beta chains reported below all come from one sample, sequenced in a study of cytomegalovirus exposure and HLA in healthy donors. With 60 Vbeta and 13 Jbeta primers, the PCR was carried out. Clones were read by immunoSEQ multiplex PCR, and TCRdb kept only the in-frame ones, dropping some. The sample lists some 270,000 clones; 80% were seen once. The specimen was PBMCs. Source of these receptors: a girl aged 2 to 10 in good health and CMV-seronegative.

The chain joins TRBV5-4 to TRBJ2-3; TRBD2 might be the D (6 bases). The germline V gene has CDR1 SGHNT and CDR2 YYREEE (reference sequence). The CDR3 loop spans 16 amino acids. Trimming took off 0 bases at V and 5 bases at J, with 16 bases between the two ends. CDR3 protein: CASSLDFAGRGDTQYF. CDR3 DNA: TGTGCCAGCAGCTTGGATTTCGCGGGGCGGGGAGATACGCAGTATTTT.

The chain employs TRBV2 and TRBJ1-5; D not certain. The CDR3 length is 16 residues. V lost 5 bases and J 0 bases, leaving 14 bases between the germline ends. Germline CDR1 and CDR2: SNHLY and FYNNEI. CDR3 sequence: CASSSLWFYSNQPQHF. CDR3 in DNA: TGTGCCAGCAGTTCTTTATGGTTCTATAGCAATCAGCCCCAGCATTTT.

The chain is built from TRBV6-6 and TRBJ1-2; possible D gene TRBD1, 5 bases. The CDR3 contains 13 residues. V lost 5 bases, J lost 5 bases, and 12 bases lay in between. In germline, CDR1 is MNHNY, CDR2 SVGAGI (reference sequence). CDR3 in DNA: TGTGCCAGCAGTCTTGACAGATTATATGGCTACACCTTC. Translated, it gives CASSLDRLYGYTF.